This T cell receptor beta chain came from a study of blood T cell repertoires in COVID-19. About the study: Collection of acute and convalescent COVID-19 samples took place in the United States, Italy and Spain.

This clone was picked up one time. This CDR3 is 18 amino acids long. V lost 0 bases and J 0 bases, leaving 16 bases between the germline ends. Germline loops: CDR1 LNHNV, CDR2 YYDKDF (reference sequence). In the original analysis: The authors estimated nucleated cell counts from reference gene primer amplification. Clones were read by immunoSEQ multiplex PCR, and TCRdb kept only the in-frame ones, dropping some. That table supplies the V and J calls and clone size; D and trimming were determined from the DNA. The table records around 94,000 clones, about four fifths of them present only once. Sequenced material: peripheral blood. The receptor's source is a human donor in a cohort sampled during active COVID-19. The chain is built from TRBV15 and TRBJ2-3, with a weak D call TRBD1 (6 bases). For the CDR3, the DNA is TGTGCCACCAGCAGAGACCCCTGGGGGCCTACTAGCACAGATACGCAGTATTTT. It codes for CATSRDPWGPTSTDTQYF.